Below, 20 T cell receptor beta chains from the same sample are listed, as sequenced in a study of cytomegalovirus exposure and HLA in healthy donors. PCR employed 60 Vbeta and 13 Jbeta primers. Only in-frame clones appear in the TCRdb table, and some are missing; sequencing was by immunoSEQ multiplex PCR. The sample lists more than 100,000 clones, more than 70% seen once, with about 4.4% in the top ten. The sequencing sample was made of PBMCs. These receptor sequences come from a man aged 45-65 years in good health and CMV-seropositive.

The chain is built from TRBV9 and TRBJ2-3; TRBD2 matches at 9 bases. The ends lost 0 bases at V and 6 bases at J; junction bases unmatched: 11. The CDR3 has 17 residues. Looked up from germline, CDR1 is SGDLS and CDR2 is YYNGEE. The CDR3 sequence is CASSVGSSGRFGDTQYF. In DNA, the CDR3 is TGTGCCAGCAGCGTAGGTTCGAGCGGGAGGTTCGGGGATACGCAGTATTTT.

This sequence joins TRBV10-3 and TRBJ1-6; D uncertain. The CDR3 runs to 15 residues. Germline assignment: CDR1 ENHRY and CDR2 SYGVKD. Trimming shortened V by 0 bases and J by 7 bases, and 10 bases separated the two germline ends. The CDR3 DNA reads TGTGCCATCAGTGAGTCCGGCGGGAAGAATTCACCCCTCCACTTT. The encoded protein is CAISESGGKNSPLHF.

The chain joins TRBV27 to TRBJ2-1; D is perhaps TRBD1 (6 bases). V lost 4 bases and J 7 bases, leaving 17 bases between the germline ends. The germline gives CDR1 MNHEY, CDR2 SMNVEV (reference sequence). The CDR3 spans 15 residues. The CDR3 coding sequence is TGTGCCAGCAGTTCAGCGGAAGGGGGAAAAAATGAGCAGTTCTTC. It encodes CASSSAEGGKNEQFF.

CDR3 amino acids: CASNRDANYGYTF. The CDR3 DNA follows: TGTGCCAGCAACAGGGACGCTAACTATGGCTACACCTTC. V and J are TRBV2 and TRBJ1-2, with D possibly matching TRBD1 (6 bases). Per germline, CDR1 SNHLY and CDR2 FYNNEI. The CDR3 is 13 amino acids. The V and J ends lost 7 bases and 0 bases respectively, with 9 bases between them.

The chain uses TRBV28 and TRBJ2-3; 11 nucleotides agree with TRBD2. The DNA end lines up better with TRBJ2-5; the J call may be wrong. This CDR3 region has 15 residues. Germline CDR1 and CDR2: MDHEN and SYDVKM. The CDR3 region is CASSSTSGGGETQYF. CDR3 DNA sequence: TGTGCCAGCAGTTCCACTAGCGGGGGTGGGGAGACCCAGTACTTC.

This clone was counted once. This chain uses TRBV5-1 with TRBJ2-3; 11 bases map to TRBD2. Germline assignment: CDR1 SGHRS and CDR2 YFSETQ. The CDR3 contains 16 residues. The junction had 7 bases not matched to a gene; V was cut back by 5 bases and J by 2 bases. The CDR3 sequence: CASRELAGAATDTQYF. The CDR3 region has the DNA TGCGCCAGCAGGGAACTAGCGGGGGCTGCCACAGATACGCAGTATTTT.

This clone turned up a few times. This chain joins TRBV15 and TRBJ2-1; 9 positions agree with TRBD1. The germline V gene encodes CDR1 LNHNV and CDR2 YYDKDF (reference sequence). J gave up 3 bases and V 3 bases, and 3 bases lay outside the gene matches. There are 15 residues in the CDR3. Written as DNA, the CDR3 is TGTGCCACCAGCAGGGGGACAGGGAGCTACAATGAGCAGTTCTTC. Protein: CATSRGTGSYNEQFF.

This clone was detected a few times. CDR3 bases: TGTGCCAGCAGTTCCTCTCAGGGGGCCGGGGAGCTGTTTTTT. Translation gives CASSSSQGAGELFF. This rearrangement joins TRBV6-5 to TRBJ2-2; 7 nucleotides line up with TRBD1. V shed 4 bases, J shed 6 bases, and the junction held 5 bases outside the gene matches. The CDR3 covers 14 residues. Germline V gene data show CDR1 as MNHEY and CDR2 as SVGAGI.

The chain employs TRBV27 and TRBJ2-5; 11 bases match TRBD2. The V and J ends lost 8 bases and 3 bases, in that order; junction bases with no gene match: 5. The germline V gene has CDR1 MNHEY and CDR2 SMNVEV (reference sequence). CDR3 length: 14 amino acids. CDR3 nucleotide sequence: TGTGCCAGCTCCGGACTAGCGGGTAAAGAGACCCAGTACTTC. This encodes CASSGLAGKETQYF.

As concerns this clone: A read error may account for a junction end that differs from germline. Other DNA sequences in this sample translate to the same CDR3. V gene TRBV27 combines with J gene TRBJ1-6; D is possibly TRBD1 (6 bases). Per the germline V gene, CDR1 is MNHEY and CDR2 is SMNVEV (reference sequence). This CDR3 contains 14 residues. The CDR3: CASSRGVWNSPLHF. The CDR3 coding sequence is TGTGCCAGCAGCAGGGGTGTTTGGAATTCACCCCTCCATTTT.

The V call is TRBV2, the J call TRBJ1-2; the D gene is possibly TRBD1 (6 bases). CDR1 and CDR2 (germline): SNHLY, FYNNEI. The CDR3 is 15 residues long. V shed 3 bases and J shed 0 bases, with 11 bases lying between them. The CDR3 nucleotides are TGTGCCAGCAGTGATGGGACAAAGACTAACTATGGCTACACCTTC. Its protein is CASSDGTKTNYGYTF.

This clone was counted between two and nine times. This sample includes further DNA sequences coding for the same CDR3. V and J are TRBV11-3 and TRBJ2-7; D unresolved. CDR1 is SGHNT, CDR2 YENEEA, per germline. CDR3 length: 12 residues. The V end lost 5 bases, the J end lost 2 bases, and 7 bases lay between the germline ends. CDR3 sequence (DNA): TGTGCCAGCAGCCACCGGGCCTACGAGCAGTACTTC. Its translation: CASSHRAYEQYF.

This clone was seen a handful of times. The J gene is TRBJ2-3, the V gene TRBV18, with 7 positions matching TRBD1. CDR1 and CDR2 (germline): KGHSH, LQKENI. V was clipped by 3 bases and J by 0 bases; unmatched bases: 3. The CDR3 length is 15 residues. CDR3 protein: CASSPTGASTDTQYF. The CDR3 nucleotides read TGTGCCAGCTCACCTACAGGGGCAAGCACAGATACGCAGTATTTT.

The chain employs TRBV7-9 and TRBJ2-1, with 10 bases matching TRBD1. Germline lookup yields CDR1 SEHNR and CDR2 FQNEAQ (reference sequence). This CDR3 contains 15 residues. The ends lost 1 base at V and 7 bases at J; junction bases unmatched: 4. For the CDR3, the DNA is TGTGCCAGCAGCTTAGTGGGACAGGGGAGGAATGAGCAGTTCTTC. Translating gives CASSLVGQGRNEQFF.

This chain's CDR3 is CASSSSGTNYGYTF. The CDR3 DNA reads TGCGCCAGCAGCTCCTCCGGGACAAACTATGGCTACACCTTC. The V and J genes are TRBV5-1 and TRBJ1-2; weak D call: TRBD1 (6 bases). The CDR3 is 14 amino acids. V lost 3 bases and J 2 bases, leaving 11 bases between the germline ends. The germline CDR1 and CDR2 sequences are SGHRS and YFSETQ.

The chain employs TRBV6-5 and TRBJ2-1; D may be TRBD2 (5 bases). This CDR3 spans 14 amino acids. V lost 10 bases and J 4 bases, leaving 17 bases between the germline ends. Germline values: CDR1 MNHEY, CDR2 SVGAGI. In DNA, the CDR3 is TGTGCCACCGGAGGACGGGCAGCGTACAATGAGCAGTTCTTC. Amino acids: CATGGRAAYNEQFF.

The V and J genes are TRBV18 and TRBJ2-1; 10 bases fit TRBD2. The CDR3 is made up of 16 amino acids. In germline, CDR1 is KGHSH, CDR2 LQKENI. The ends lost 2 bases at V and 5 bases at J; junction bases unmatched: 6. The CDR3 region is CASSPGGLAGDNEQFF. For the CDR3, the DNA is TGTGCCAGCTCACCAGGTGGGCTAGCGGGAGACAATGAGCAGTTCTTC.

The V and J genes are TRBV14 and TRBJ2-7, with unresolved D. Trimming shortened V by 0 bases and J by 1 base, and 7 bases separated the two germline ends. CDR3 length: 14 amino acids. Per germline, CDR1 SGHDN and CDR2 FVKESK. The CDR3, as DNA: TGTGCCAGCAGCCAAGACTTTATTTCCTACGAGCAGTACTTC. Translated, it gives CASSQDFISYEQYF.

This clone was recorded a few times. The CDR3 here is CASSQVERGRAFF. CDR3 DNA sequence: TGCGCCAGCAGCCAAGTCGAGAGGGGGAGAGCTTTCTTT. The chain recombines TRBV4-3 with TRBJ1-1; TRBD1 is a possible D gene (6 bases). Trimming stripped 1 base from V and 10 bases from J, with 13 bases between. The CDR3 loop spans 13 amino acids. Germline lookup yields CDR1 LGHNA and CDR2 YSLEER.

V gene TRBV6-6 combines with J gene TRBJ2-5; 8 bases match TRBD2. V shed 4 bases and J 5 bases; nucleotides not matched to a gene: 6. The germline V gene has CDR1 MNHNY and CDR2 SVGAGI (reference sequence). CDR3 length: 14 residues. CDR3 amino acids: CASSSAGGGETQYF. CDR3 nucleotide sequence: TGTGCCAGCAGTTCTGCGGGGGGCGGGGAGACCCAGTACTTC.